This entry features one TCR beta chain sequence. No cognate antigen has been identified for it. Base qualities are missing; no much larger clone stands one base away. The source of the sample is a study of control samples from healthy donors and cancer patients (dated by TCRdb to about 2020). The germline ends are 8 bases apart after V is trimmed by 1 base and J by 8 bases. CDR1 and CDR2, per the germline V gene (reference sequence), are LGHDT and YNNKEL. Measured from the cysteine to the phenylalanine, the CDR3 is 12 residues long. Only the CDR3 DNA is retained, 36 bases long and in frame from the first base. Library prep was done by the immunoSEQ multiplex PCR assay. TCRdb holds this immuneACCESS table with in-frame rearrangements only. Some clones are missing; in checked studies, unresolved V genes explain under half, and the rest has no known cause. The sample contains 200,000 or so clones, roughly nine tenths of them found a single time. 1.8% of the sample is held by the ten biggest clonotypes.

Recombination joined TRBV3-1 (or the pseudogene TRBV3-2) with TRBJ1-1, with no confidently assigned D gene. This TCR derives from a young man in good health. Specimen: blood. DNA sequence: TGTGCCAGCAGCCAAGGTAAAGGGGAAGCTTTCTTT. Translation gives CASSQGKGEAFF.